The rows below give T cell receptor beta chains drawn from one sample of a study of early T cells in non-severe SARS-CoV-2 infection. TCRdb reprocessed the 5' RACE reads via MiXCR and lists one record per CDR3 protein. Seen here are about 76,000 distinct CDR3 sequences, approximately 10% observed once, and the top ten hold 4.7%. Sequenced sample: whole blood. Receptor source: an adult who was a healthcare worker with PCR-confirmed SARS-CoV-2 infection or an uninfected control (not recorded which). Each CDR3 is given with its conserved first and last residue.

J | V | CDR3
TRBJ2-1 | TRBV7-2 | CASSSQGNEQFF
TRBJ1-5 | TRBV2 | CASSEFSAALKRNQPQHF
TRBJ2-3 | TRBV12-3/TRBV12-4 | CASSLSGGADTQYF
TRBJ1-5 | TRBV27 | CASSLMGNQPQHF
TRBJ1-1 | TRBV2 | CASTRLGGDTEAFF
TRBJ2-5 | TRBV11-2 | CASSLGGGRRETQYF
TRBJ2-1 | TRBV15 | CATSFGQGAHNEQFF
TRBJ2-1 | TRBV6-1 | CASRSPLRISYNEQFF
TRBJ2-7 | TRBV27 | CASRGRTGPYEQYF
TRBJ2-1 | TRBV11-2 | CASSLDWGTGNEQFF
TRBJ1-2 | TRBV12-3/TRBV12-4 | CASSVGQKYGYTF
TRBJ1-2 | TRBV4-3 | CASSQVDSPNYGYTF
TRBJ1-1 | TRBV30 | CAWSVPVTGMNTEAFF
TRBJ2-5 | TRBV27 | CASSSRGLKVLETQYF
TRBJ2-5 | TRBV6-2/TRBV6-3 | CASSRRGQETQYF
TRBJ2-1 | TRBV19 | CASSIGRGTYYNEQFF
TRBJ2-5 | TRBV11-2 | CASSLDGQGEYQETQYF
TRBJ1-1 | TRBV2 | CASTEQWGGTEAFF